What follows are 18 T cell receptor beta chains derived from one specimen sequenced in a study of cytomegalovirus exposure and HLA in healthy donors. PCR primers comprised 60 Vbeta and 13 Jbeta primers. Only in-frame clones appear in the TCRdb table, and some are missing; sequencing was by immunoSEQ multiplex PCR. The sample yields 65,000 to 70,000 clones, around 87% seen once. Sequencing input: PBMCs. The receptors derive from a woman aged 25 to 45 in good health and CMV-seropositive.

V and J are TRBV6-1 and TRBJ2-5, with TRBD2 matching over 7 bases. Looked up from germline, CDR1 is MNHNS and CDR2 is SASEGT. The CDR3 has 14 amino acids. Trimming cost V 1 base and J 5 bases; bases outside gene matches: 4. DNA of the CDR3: TGTGCCAGCAGTGAAGGACTAGCTGAGGAGACCCAGTACTTC. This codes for CASSEGLAEETQYF.

The CDR3 loop is CASSPPNYYNQPQHF. CDR3 coding DNA: TGTGCCAGCAGTCCCCCCAACTACTACAATCAGCCCCAGCATTTT. The V gene is TRBV28, the J gene TRBJ1-5; D gene ambiguous. The V gene lost 5 bases and the J gene lost 3 bases, with 14 bases spanning the gap. The CDR3 totals 15 residues. The germline V gene encodes CDR1 MDHEN and CDR2 SYDVKM.

The CDR3 DNA reads TGTGCCAGCAGCTTAGTTAGCAAACAGGGGGCTAAAGATACGCAGTATTTT. Protein product: CASSLVSKQGAKDTQYF. The chain employs TRBV7-9 and TRBJ2-3; 9 positions match TRBD1. The CDR3 covers 17 residues. CDR1 SEHNR and CDR2 FQNEAQ come from the germline V gene (reference sequence). J gave up 5 bases and V 1 base, and 10 bases lay outside the gene matches. Using reference TRBV7-9 and TRBJ2-3 for the parts outside the CDR3, the full variable domain is DTGVSQNPRHKITKRGQNVTFRCDPISEHNRLYWYRQTLGQGPEFLTYFQNEAQLEKSRLLSDRFSAERPKGSFSTLEIQRTEQGDSAMYLCASSLVSKQGAKDTQYFGPGTRLTVL.

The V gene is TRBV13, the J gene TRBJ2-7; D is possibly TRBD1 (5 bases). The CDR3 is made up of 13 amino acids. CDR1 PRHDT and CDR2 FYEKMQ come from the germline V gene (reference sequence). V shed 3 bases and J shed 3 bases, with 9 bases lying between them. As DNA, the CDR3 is TGTGCCAGCAGCTTCCAGGGTAACTACGAGCAGTACTTC. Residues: CASSFQGNYEQYF.

CDR3 sequence: CASSSGAGATTSEQFF. The CDR3 nucleotides read TGTGCCAGCAGTTCGGGGGCGGGGGCCACAACTTCGGAGCAGTTCTTC. J is TRBJ2-1 and V is TRBV27; a possible D gene is TRBD2 (7 bases). Trimming cost V 4 bases and J 10 bases, with 23 bases left between them. From germline, CDR1 is MNHEY and CDR2 SMNVEV (reference sequence). This CDR3 comprises 16 residues.

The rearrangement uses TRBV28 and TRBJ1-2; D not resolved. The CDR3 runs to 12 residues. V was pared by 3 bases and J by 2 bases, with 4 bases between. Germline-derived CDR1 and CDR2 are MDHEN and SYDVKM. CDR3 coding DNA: TGTGCCAGCAGTTTTCAGAACTATGGCTACACCTTC. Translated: CASSFQNYGYTF.

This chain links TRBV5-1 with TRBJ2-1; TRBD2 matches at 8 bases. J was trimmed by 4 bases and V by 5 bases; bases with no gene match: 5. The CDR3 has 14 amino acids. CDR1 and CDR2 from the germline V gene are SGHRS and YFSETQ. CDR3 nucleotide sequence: TGCGCCAGCAGACGGGAGGGCCTATACAATGAGCAGTTCTTC. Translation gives CASRREGLYNEQFF.

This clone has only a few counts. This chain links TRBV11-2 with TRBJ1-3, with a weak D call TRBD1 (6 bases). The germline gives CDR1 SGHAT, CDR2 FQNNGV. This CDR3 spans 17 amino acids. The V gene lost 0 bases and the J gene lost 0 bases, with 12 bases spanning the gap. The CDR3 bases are TGTGCCAGCAGCTTAGACCCACAGGGATACTCTGGAAACACCATATATTTT. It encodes CASSLDPQGYSGNTIYF.

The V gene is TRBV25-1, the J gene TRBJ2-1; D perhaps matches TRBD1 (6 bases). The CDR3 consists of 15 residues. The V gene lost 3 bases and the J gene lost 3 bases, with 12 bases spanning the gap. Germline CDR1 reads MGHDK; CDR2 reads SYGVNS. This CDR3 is CASSDGTLGYNEQFF. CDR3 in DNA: TGTGCCAGCAGTGATGGGACATTGGGCTACAATGAGCAGTTCTTC.

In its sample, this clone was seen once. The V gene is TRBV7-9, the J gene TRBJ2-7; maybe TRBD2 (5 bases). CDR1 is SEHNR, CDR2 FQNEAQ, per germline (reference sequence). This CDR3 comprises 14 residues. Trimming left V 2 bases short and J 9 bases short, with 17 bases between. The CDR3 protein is CASSLNPRVHGQYF. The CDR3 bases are TGTGCCAGCAGCTTAAATCCGCGGGTCCACGGGCAGTACTTC.

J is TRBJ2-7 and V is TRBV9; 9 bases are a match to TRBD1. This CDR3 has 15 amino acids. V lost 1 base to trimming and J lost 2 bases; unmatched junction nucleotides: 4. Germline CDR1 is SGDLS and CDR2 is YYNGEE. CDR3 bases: TGTGCCAGCAGCGTAAGTGGACAGGGGACCTACGAGCAGTACTTC. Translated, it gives CASSVSGQGTYEQYF.

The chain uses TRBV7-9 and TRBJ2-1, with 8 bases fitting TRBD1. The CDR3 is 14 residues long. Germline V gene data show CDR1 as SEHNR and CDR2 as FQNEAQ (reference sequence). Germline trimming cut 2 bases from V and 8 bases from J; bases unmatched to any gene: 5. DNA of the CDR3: TGTGCCAGCAGCTTATGGCAGGGGGCCCATGAGCAGTTCTTC. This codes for CASSLWQGAHEQFF.

The CDR3, as DNA: TGCGCCAGCAGTCAACGACTAGCGGACAATGAGCAGTTCTTC. Amino acid sequence: CASSQRLADNEQFF. V usage is TRBV23-1 and J usage is TRBJ2-1, with 9 positions matching TRBD2. TRBV23-1 is sorted into the ORF group, with uncertain function. The CDR3 is 14 amino acids. After removal of 2 bases from V and 5 bases from J, the junction contained 1 base not matched to a gene.

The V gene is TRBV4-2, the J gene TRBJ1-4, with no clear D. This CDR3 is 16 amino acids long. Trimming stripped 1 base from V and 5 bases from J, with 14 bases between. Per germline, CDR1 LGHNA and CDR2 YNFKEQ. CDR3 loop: CASSQVVHRENEKLFF. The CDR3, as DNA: TGTGCCAGCAGCCAAGTCGTCCACCGGGAAAATGAAAAACTGTTTTTT.

The CDR3 nucleotides read TGTGCTAGTGGTTTAGCCACTAGCGGGAGGGCCAAAAACATTCAGTACTTC. It specifies CASGLATSGRAKNIQYF. V gene TRBV12-5 combines with J gene TRBJ2-4, with 12 bases identical to TRBD2. The CDR3 loop spans 17 amino acids. The germline V gene encodes CDR1 LGHNT and CDR2 FRNRAP. The J segment lost 1 base and the V segment lost 3 bases, leaving 4 bases of the junction unmatched.

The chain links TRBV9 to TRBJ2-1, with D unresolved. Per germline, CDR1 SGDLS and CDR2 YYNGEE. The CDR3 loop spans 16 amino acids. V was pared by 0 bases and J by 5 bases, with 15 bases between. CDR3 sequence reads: CASSVDIEDFDNEQFF. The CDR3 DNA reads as TGTGCCAGCAGCGTAGACATTGAGGATTTTGACAATGAGCAGTTCTTC.

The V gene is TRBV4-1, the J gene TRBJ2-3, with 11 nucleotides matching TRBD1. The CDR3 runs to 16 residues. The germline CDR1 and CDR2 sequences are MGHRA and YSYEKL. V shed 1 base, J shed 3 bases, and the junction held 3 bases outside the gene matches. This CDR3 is CASSQGDRGWTDTQYF. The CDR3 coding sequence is TGCGCCAGCAGCCAAGGGGACAGGGGGTGGACAGATACGCAGTATTTT.

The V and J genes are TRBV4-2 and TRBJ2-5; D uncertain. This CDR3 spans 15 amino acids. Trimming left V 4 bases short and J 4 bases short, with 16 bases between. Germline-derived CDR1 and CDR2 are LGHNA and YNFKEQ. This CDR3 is CASSPPESRGETQYF. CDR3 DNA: TGTGCCAGCAGCCCGCCGGAGAGCAGAGGAGAGACCCAGTACTTC.